One T cell receptor beta chain is described in this entry. Antigen specificity is unknown. This could be a read error, since a much larger clone is one nucleotide away. From the reads, TCRdb called clonotypes with MiXCR, one entry per CDR3 protein. The sample holds over 90,000 distinct CDR3 sequences, about 15% seen once. This specimen belongs to a study of T cell repertoires in cytomegalovirus infection. General study results and limits: Across the ex vivo response, the dominant clonotypes were HLA-C-restricted CMV-specific TCR beta clonotypes. Individuals carrying CMV plus the relevant HLA were identified by cumulative frequency of public TCR beta families.

The CDR3 extends over 13 amino acids. From germline, CDR1 is SGHTA and CDR2 FQGNSA. V was shortened by 5 bases and J by 6 bases, with 13 bases between the two germline ends. J is TRBJ1-2 and V is TRBV7-2; maybe TRBD1 (5 bases). The TCR sequence derives from a human donor in good health (CMV status not recorded). Some clones in this sample may be carry-over from other donors' samples. Sequences were obtained from PBMCs. The CDR3 DNA reads TGTGCCAGCAGCGGCCAACAGGCTCATGGCTACACCTTC. Amino acids: CASSGQQAHGYTF.